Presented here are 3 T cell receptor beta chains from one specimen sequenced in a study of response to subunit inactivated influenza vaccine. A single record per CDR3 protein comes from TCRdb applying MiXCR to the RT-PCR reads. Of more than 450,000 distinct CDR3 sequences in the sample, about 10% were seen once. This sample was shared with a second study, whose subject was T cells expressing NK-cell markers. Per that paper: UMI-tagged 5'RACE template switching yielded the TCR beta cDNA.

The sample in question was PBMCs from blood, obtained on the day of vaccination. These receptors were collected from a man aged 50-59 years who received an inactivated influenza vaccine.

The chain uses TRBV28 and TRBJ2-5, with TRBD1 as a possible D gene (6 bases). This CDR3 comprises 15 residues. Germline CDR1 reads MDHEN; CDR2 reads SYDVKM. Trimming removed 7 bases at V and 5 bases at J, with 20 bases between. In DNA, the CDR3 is TGTGCCAGCAACCGAGGAGGAGCAGGGGATGAGACCCAGTACTTC. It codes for CASNRGGAGDETQYF.

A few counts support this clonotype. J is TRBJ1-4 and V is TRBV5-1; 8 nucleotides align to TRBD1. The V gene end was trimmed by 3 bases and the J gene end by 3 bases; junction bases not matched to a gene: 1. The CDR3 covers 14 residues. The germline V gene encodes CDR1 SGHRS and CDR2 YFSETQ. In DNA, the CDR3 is TGCGCCAGCAGCTCGGACAGGGCTAATGAAAAACTGTTTTTT. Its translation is CASSSDRANEKLFF.

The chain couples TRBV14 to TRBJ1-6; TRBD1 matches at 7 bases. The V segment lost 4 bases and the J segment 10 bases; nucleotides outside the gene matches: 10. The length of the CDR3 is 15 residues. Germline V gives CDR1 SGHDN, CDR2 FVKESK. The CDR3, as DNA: TGTGCCAGCAGCCTAAGACAGGGTCTGAGGTCACCCCTCCACTTT. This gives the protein CASSLRQGLRSPLHF.